This T cell receptor (beta chain) appears in the sequencing data of a study of blood T cells in healthy people across ages. V was pared by 3 bases and J by 14 bases, with 23 bases between. The length of the CDR3 is 15 residues. From germline, CDR1 is DFQATT and CDR2 SNEGSKA (reference sequence). A sample-barcoded 5' primer and a J-beta primer mix were used in a second PCR of roughly 7 to 12 cycles. TCRdb re-derived calls from the 5' RACE reads in MiXCR, one entry per CDR3 protein. In the table there are 700,000 to 1,000,000 distinct CDR3 sequences, under 45% of which are singletons. What was sequenced was blood. This TCR was sampled from a man between 60 and 75 years old in good health. The chain has TRBV20-1 and TRBJ1-6, with D possibly being TRBD1 (5 bases). CDR3 DNA: TGCAGTGCTAGGGCGGCGGGCAGGGAGCTTGGCACCCTCCACTTT. It encodes CSARAAGRELGTLHF.